One sample yielded the 16 T cell receptor beta chains listed below, sequenced in a study of beta chain features in type 1 diabetes. Sequencing targeted expressed TCRB transcripts, as all isolated RNA had been reverse transcribed. Sequencing used immunoSEQ multiplex PCR; TCRdb keeps in-frame clones, though not all of them. The sample consists of over 350,000 clones, approximately 15% of them appearing once. Sequences were obtained from naive CD4+ T cells from blood. These receptors all come from a woman younger than 30 in good health.

This clone was observed a few times. J is TRBJ2-1 and V is TRBV14, with 13 bases aligning to TRBD2. Germline V gene sequence: CDR1 SGHDN, CDR2 FVKESK. The CDR3 extends over 15 amino acids. V dropped 1 base and J dropped 6; count of bases not matched to a gene: 0. The CDR3 region has the DNA TGTGCCAGCAGCCAAGGGACTAGCGGGAGCAATGAGCAGTTCTTC. This gives the protein CASSQGTSGSNEQFF.

The CDR3 bases are TGTGCCTGGACTAGCGGCCCTTCCTACGAGCAGTACTTC. Protein: CAWTSGPSYEQYF. The V and J genes are TRBV30 and TRBJ2-7; 7 bases are a match to TRBD2. The germline gives CDR1 GTSNPN, CDR2 SVGIG (reference sequence). The junction had 4 bases not matched to a gene; V was cut back by 4 bases and J by 1 base. This CDR3 contains 13 residues.

This clone has only a few counts. This chain uses TRBV5-1 with TRBJ2-5; 7 bases align to TRBD1. CDR3 length: 16 residues. V shed 0 bases, J shed 1 base, and the junction held 6 bases outside the gene matches. CDR1 SGHRS and CDR2 YFSETQ come from the germline V gene. In nucleotides, the CDR3 is TGCGCCAGCAGCTTGGCGATCTCAGGGGGCCAAGAGACCCAGTACTTC. Translating gives CASSLAISGGQETQYF.

The chain uses TRBV27 and TRBJ2-1; D is undetermined. Trimming stripped 2 bases from V and 6 bases from J, with 14 bases between. Germline V lookup: CDR1 MNHEY, CDR2 SMNVEV (reference sequence). The CDR3 has 15 residues. CDR3 nucleotide sequence: TGTGCCAGCAGTTTAAGATCAGGTCTTCTCAATGAGCAGTTCTTC. Its protein product is CASSLRSGLLNEQFF.

This clone was counted between two and nine times. The chain combines TRBV19 with TRBJ2-2; TRBD1 is a possible D gene (5 bases). This CDR3 comprises 15 residues. Trimming removed 3 bases from V and 1 base from J, with 9 bases in between. In germline, CDR1 is LNHDA, CDR2 SQIVND (reference sequence). This chain's CDR3 is CASSIVQGNTGELFF. The CDR3 nucleotides are TGTGCCAGTAGTATCGTGCAGGGGAACACCGGGGAGCTGTTTTTT.

V is TRBV11-2 and J is TRBJ2-7; perhaps TRBD1 as D (6 bases). There are 17 residues in the CDR3. Germline V CDR1 and CDR2: SGHAT, FQNNGV. The V end lost 5 bases, the J end lost 3 bases, and 23 bases lay between the germline ends. The CDR3 sequence: CASSPQGGVGNIYEQYF. CDR3 DNA sequence: TGTGCCAGCAGCCCGCAAGGGGGAGTCGGGAACATCTACGAGCAGTACTTC.

This chain uses TRBV5-4 with TRBJ1-3, with D unresolved. The CDR3 length is 15 residues. Trimming removed 0 bases at V and 3 bases at J, with 10 bases between. Germline CDR1 is SGHNT and CDR2 is YYREEE (reference sequence). Here the CDR3 DNA reads TGTGCCAGCAGCTTGGATGTGTCGGGTGGAAACACCATATATTTT. Amino acids: CASSLDVSGGNTIYF.

J is TRBJ2-7 and V is TRBV28, with D possibly TRBD2 on 7 matching bases. The CDR3 loop spans 16 amino acids. Germline assignment: CDR1 MDHEN and CDR2 SYDVKM. The ends were cut back, 4 bases at V and 0 bases at J, with 16 bases in the middle. CDR3 amino acids: CASSYRGGRSSYEQYF. CDR3 DNA: TGTGCCAGCAGTTATAGGGGGGGGAGGAGCTCCTACGAGCAGTACTTC.

This clone has a handful of counts. The genes are TRBV30 and TRBJ1-2, with a weak D call TRBD1 (5 bases). V was shortened by 4 bases and J by 10 bases, with 16 bases between the two germline ends. Per the germline V gene, CDR1 is GTSNPN and CDR2 is SVGIG (reference sequence). This CDR3 has 12 amino acids. The CDR3 loop reads CAWNLGRGNYTF. CDR3 nucleotides: TGTGCCTGGAATTTGGGGAGGGGAAACTACACCTTC.

This clone was seen only a few times. V gene TRBV11-2 combines with J gene TRBJ1-2, with D possibly matching TRBD1 (6 bases). Germline lookup yields CDR1 SGHAT and CDR2 FQNNGV. The CDR3 spans 14 residues. The V gene lost 7 bases and the J gene lost 5 bases, with 17 bases spanning the gap. The CDR3 protein is CASTDGRGRYGYTF. The CDR3 coding sequence is TGTGCCAGCACCGACGGGAGGGGGAGGTATGGCTACACCTTC. The variable domain in full, with the rest retrieved from reference TRBV11-2 and TRBJ1-2, is EAGVAQSPRYKIIEKRQSVAFWCNPISGHATLYWYQQILGQGPKLLIQFQNNGVVDDSQLPKDRFSAERLKGVDSTLKIQPAKLEDSAVYLCASTDGRGRYGYTFGSGTRLTVV.

The chain has TRBV2 and TRBJ1-2, with D possibly matching TRBD1 (6 bases). V dropped 5 bases and J dropped 8 bases, with 21 bases sitting between them. The CDR3 contains 15 residues. CDR1 and CDR2 (germline): SNHLY, FYNNEI. The chain's CDR3 is CASSPQGLPTEGYTF. The CDR3 DNA follows: TGTGCCAGCAGTCCACAGGGCCTCCCGACGGAGGGCTACACCTTC.

There are a few counts of this clone. CDR3 nucleotides: TGTGCCAGCAGTGATGTAGTGGGCTCTAGCACAGATACGCAGTATTTT. This codes for CASSDVVGSSTDTQYF. This chain uses TRBV6-1 with TRBJ2-3, with D unresolved. Trimming took off 3 bases at V and 0 bases at J, with 13 bases between the two ends. The CDR3 totals 16 residues. CDR1 and CDR2 from the germline V gene are MNHNS and SASEGT.

This clone was counted a few times. The J gene is TRBJ2-1, the V gene TRBV5-4; D possibly corresponds to TRBD1 (5 bases). This CDR3 contains 14 residues. The V gene lost 0 bases and the J gene lost 8 bases, with 12 bases spanning the gap. CDR1 and CDR2 from the germline V gene are SGHNT and YYREEE (reference sequence). Here the CDR3 reads CASSLGGWEDEQFF. CDR3 nucleotide sequence: TGTGCCAGCAGCTTGGGGGGCTGGGAAGATGAGCAGTTCTTC.

The CDR3: CASSLAWTEETQYF. For the CDR3, the DNA is TGTGCCAGCAGCTTAGCATGGACAGAAGAGACCCAGTACTTC. The chain links TRBV7-2 to TRBJ2-5, with D possibly being TRBD1 (6 bases). The CDR3 totals 14 residues. The germline V gene has CDR1 SGHTA and CDR2 FQGNSA. Trimming removed 0 bases from V and 3 bases from J, with 8 bases in between.

The chain employs TRBV25-1 and TRBJ1-1; perhaps TRBD1 as D (5 bases). The germline V gene encodes CDR1 MGHDK and CDR2 SYGVNS. Trimming stripped 6 bases from V and 1 base from J, with 12 bases between. CDR3 length: 14 amino acids. The CDR3 nucleotides are TGTGCCAGCAGGGGGGGGATTGAGAACACTGAAGCTTTCTTT. Its translation is CASRGGIENTEAFF.

This clone showed up just a few times. V usage is TRBV30 and J usage is TRBJ1-1; D ambiguous. V dropped 0 bases and J dropped 1 base, with 9 bases sitting between them. The CDR3 totals 14 residues. Germline values: CDR1 GTSNPN, CDR2 SVGIG (reference sequence). The CDR3 nucleotides are TGTGCCTGGAGTGTTCAGGCGAGGAACACTGAAGCTTTCTTT. Translating gives CAWSVQARNTEAFF.